The 16 T cell receptor beta chains in this list originate from one sample, sequenced in a study of cytomegalovirus exposure and HLA in healthy donors. The primer mix had 60 Vbeta and 13 Jbeta primers. Method: immunoSEQ multiplex PCR; TCRdb's copy keeps in-frame clones and lacks some. The sample has around 68,000 clones, just under 70% seen once. The material sequenced was PBMCs. The receptors come from a woman between 25 and 40 years old in good health and CMV-seronegative.

About this clone itself: A junction end diverges from the germline sequence, so it may reflect a read error. V gene TRBV7-6 combines with J gene TRBJ2-2; D is possibly TRBD2 (6 bases). Germline assignment: CDR1 SGHVS and CDR2 FNYEAQ. CDR3 length equals 16 residues. This chain's CDR3 is CAISLAAAVYTGELFF. The CDR3 nucleotides are TGTGCCATCAGCTTAGCGGCAGCGGTCTACACCGGGGAGCTGTTTTTT.

This clone has more than one count but fewer than ten. J is TRBJ2-2 and V is TRBV9; tentatively, D is TRBD2 (5 bases). Germline V gene data show CDR1 as SGDLS and CDR2 as YYNGEE. The CDR3 contains 14 residues. V lost 7 bases to trimming and J lost 1 base, with 11 bases between them. The CDR3 region is CASATGENTGELFF. CDR3 nucleotide sequence: TGTGCCAGCGCCACCGGGGAGAACACCGGGGAGCTGTTTTTT.

V gene TRBV10-3 combines with J gene TRBJ1-3; tentative D call: TRBD1 (6 bases). The CDR3 is made up of 13 amino acids. The V gene lost 8 bases and the J gene lost 6 bases, with 14 bases spanning the gap. From germline, CDR1 is ENHRY and CDR2 SYGVKD. This CDR3 is CAIGQGTENTIYF. CDR3 coding DNA: TGTGCCATCGGGCAGGGGACGGAAAACACCATATATTTT.

This chain joins TRBV27 and TRBJ2-7; D remains unclear. The CDR3 sequence is 13 residues long. The germline V gene has CDR1 MNHEY and CDR2 SMNVEV (reference sequence). V lost 2 bases and J 3 bases, leaving 8 bases between the germline ends. The CDR3 sequence: CASSLGQIYEQYF. Written as DNA, the CDR3 is TGTGCCAGCAGTTTAGGTCAGATCTACGAGCAGTACTTC.

The chain has TRBV5-1 and TRBJ1-1, with 7 bases matching TRBD1. This CDR3 comprises 14 residues. Germline V gene data show CDR1 as SGHRS and CDR2 as YFSETQ. Unmatched junction bases numbered 4, after V lost 5 bases and J lost 0 bases. In nucleotides, the CDR3 is TGCGCCAGCAGTACGGGACAGCTGAACACTGAAGCTTTCTTT. It encodes CASSTGQLNTEAFF.

This clone appeared a few times. The chain is built from TRBV4-1 and TRBJ1-5; D call uncertain. Trimming took 0 bases from V and 2 from J, leaving 11 bases between them. The CDR3 extends over 16 amino acids. Per the germline V gene, CDR1 is MGHRA and CDR2 is YSYEKL. The chain's CDR3 is CASSQERAKGNQPQHF. The CDR3 nucleotides read TGCGCCAGCAGCCAAGAGAGGGCGAAAGGCAATCAGCCCCAGCATTTT.

The V gene is TRBV5-1, the J gene TRBJ2-6; D is possibly TRBD1 (6 bases). Per germline, CDR1 SGHRS and CDR2 YFSETQ. The CDR3 has 16 residues. Trimming took 1 base from V and 3 from J, leaving 11 bases between them. CDR3 amino acids: CASSLTGQGGANVLTF. DNA of the CDR3: TGCGCCAGCAGCTTGACAGGGCAAGGTGGGGCCAACGTCCTGACTTTC.

This clone was detected once. V usage is TRBV29-1 and J usage is TRBJ2-1; TRBD1 agrees at 7 bases. This CDR3 is 11 amino acids long. The germline gives CDR1 SQVTM, CDR2 ANQGSEA. The CDR3 is CMTGTYNEQFF. For the CDR3, the DNA is TGCATGACAGGGACCTACAATGAGCAGTTCTTC.

This chain uses TRBV29-1 with TRBJ1-1, with no clear D. V gave up 2 bases and J gave up 8 bases, with 9 bases separating them. Germline loops: CDR1 SQVTM, CDR2 ANQGSEA. The CDR3 totals 11 residues. CDR3 loop: CSVEKRAEAFF. DNA for the CDR3: TGCAGCGTTGAAAAGAGGGCAGAAGCTTTCTTT.

This clone was found a few times. The gene calls are TRBV5-6 and TRBJ2-2; tentative D call: TRBD2 (7 bases). The germline V and J ends were trimmed by 5 bases and 3 bases, with 17 bases remaining between them. The CDR3 contains 16 residues. Germline V gene data show CDR1 as SGHDT and CDR2 as YYEEEE. CDR3 residues: CASRTKGGPDTGELFF. The CDR3 DNA reads TGTGCCAGCAGGACTAAGGGGGGGCCGGACACCGGGGAGCTGTTTTTT.

This clone was observed once. This chain links TRBV2 with TRBJ1-1; D is unclear. This CDR3 comprises 16 residues. Germline lookup yields CDR1 SNHLY and CDR2 FYNNEI. The V and J ends lost 3 bases and 2 bases respectively, with 16 bases between them. The CDR3 sequence is CASSDIRRGSNTEAFF. The CDR3 DNA reads TGTGCCAGCAGTGATATTCGCCGAGGGTCCAACACTGAAGCTTTCTTT.

CDR3 in DNA: TGTGCCAGCAGTTCCCCAGGGAACTATGGCTACACCTTC. This translates into CASSSPGNYGYTF. V is TRBV28 and J is TRBJ1-2; tentatively, D is TRBD1 (5 bases). The CDR3 extends over 13 amino acids. V shed 4 bases and J shed 2 bases, with 8 bases lying between them. Germline V gene lookup returns CDR1 MDHEN and CDR2 SYDVKM.

The V gene is TRBV7-9, the J gene TRBJ1-1; D not resolved. Germline V gives CDR1 SEHNR, CDR2 FQNEAQ (reference sequence). V lost 1 base and J 3 bases, leaving 12 bases between the germline ends. The CDR3 runs to 15 residues. CDR3 bases: TGTGCCAGCAGCTTAGTCCGGTATTTGGACACTGAAGCTTTCTTT. It translates to CASSLVRYLDTEAFF.

The J gene is TRBJ1-2, the V gene TRBV30, with a tentative D call TRBD1 (5 bases). This CDR3 is 17 amino acids long. The V end was cut by 2 bases, the J end by 7 bases, with 26 bases between. Germline loops: CDR1 GTSNPN, CDR2 SVGIG (reference sequence). CDR3 sequence (DNA): TGTGCCTGGAGTCCAATGGGGCCACGGCGGCTAAAAAGTGGCTACACCTTC. Residues: CAWSPMGPRRLKSGYTF. The entire variable domain, with the rest obtained from reference TRBV30 and TRBJ1-2, is as follows: SQTIHQWPATLVQPVGSPLSLECTVEGTSNPNLYWYRQAAGRGLQLLFYSVGIGQISSEVPQNLSASRPQDRQFILSSKKLLLSDSGFYLCAWSPMGPRRLKSGYTFGSGTRLTVV.

The chain couples TRBV7-9 to TRBJ2-7; D is perhaps TRBD2 (6 bases). The CDR3 is made up of 14 amino acids. The germline V and J ends were trimmed by 6 bases and 4 bases, with 16 bases remaining between them. Germline V gene data show CDR1 as SEHNR and CDR2 as FQNEAQ (reference sequence). The CDR3 sequence: CASSRTGDNYEQYF. For the CDR3, the DNA is TGTGCCAGCAGTCGGACGGGAGATAATTACGAGCAGTACTTC.

The chain recombines TRBV6-6 with TRBJ2-1; TRBD1 aligns across 8 bases. Trimming took 5 bases from V and 5 from J; bases not matched to a gene: 2. This CDR3 has 13 residues. Germline CDR1 and CDR2: MNHNY and SVGAGI (reference sequence). The CDR3 nucleotides are TGTGCCAGCAGTCGGACAGGGAACAATGAGCAGTTCTTC. Encoded protein: CASSRTGNNEQFF.